This T cell receptor beta chain was observed in a study of T-cell reconstitution after alpha-beta-depleted transplantation in children. Germline CDR1 reads SGHNT; CDR2 reads YYREEE (reference sequence). V shed 0 bases and J shed 3 bases, with 11 bases lying between them. The CDR3 is 15 amino acids. It was with unique molecular identifiers that the TCRbeta library was prepared. TCRdb called the PCR reads again in MiXCR, with one record for every CDR3 protein. The table records about 6,200 distinct CDR3 sequences, roughly 14% of them present only once. The chain joins TRBV5-4 to TRBJ2-3, with D maybe TRBD2 (6 bases). The sequences come from PBMCs, collected before TCRalphabeta/CD19-depleted stem cell transplant. The receptor comes from a boy aged 10-17 years with acute lymphoblastic leukemia, due to receive a stem cell transplant. The DNA of the CDR3 is TGTGCCAGCAGCTTGGTTGGGGGAGGAACAGATACGCAGTATTTT. It is translated as CASSLVGGGTDTQYF.